This T cell receptor beta chain was recorded in a study of blood T cells in healthy people across ages. Turning to the study itself: Template switching picked up about one barcoded beta molecule for each two T cells.

The germline gives CDR1 MNHEY, CDR2 SVGAGI. The CDR3 contains 14 residues. V was clipped by 6 bases and J by 7 bases, with 18 bases between them. A sample-barcoded 5' primer and a J-beta primer mix were used in a second PCR of roughly 7 to 12 cycles. A single record per CDR3 protein comes from TCRdb applying MiXCR to the 5' RACE reads. The data contain around 870,000 distinct CDR3 sequences, more than 25% of them seen just once; the ten biggest clones take up 15% to 20%. The clonotype comes from a woman over 75 in good health. The chain couples TRBV6-5 to TRBJ2-5; D possibly corresponds to TRBD1 (7 bases). Sequenced material: blood. The DNA for the CDR3 is TGTGCCAGCAGCTCAGGGGGACTCTGGGGGACCCAGTACTTC. It specifies CASSSGGLWGTQYF.